This T cell receptor (beta chain) was captured in a study of T cells in tuberculosis (dated by TCRdb to 2017 to 2018). Notes on the research overall: The study combined CD1B tetramers and high-throughput TCR immunosequencing to characterize T cells specific for the mycobacterial lipid antigen glucose monomycolate (GMM). In a South African clinical cohort, IGRA-negative adolescents, IGRA-positive adolescents with latent tuberculosis and adults with active tuberculosis were compared, with 9 to 10 people in each group.

CDR1 and CDR2, per the germline V gene (reference sequence), are SGHAT and FQDESV. Counted from cysteine to phenylalanine, this CDR3 has 15 amino acids. The kept DNA is CDR3 alone, 45 bases in frame from the first base. The germline V and J ends show losses of 3 bases and 3 bases respectively, and no gene match explains 7 bases of the junction. At study entry, adolescents were screened for latent tuberculosis infection using a tuberculin skin test and the QuantiFERON-TB GOLD In-Tube IGRA. Unsorted cryopreserved PBMC were immunosequenced, covering on average approximately 91,000 T cells per clinical donor. Eleven high schools in the Worcester region of the Western Cape, South Africa, served as enrollment sites for adolescents aged 12 to 18 years. Approximately ten M. tuberculosis-infected adolescents and around 10 uninfected adolescents, matched for age and sex, were selected. PBMC from adolescents were isolated by density centrifugation from freshly drawn heparinized blood and then cryopreserved.

Overall study outcomes, separate from this receptor: Smaller mean NN-distances to GMM-specific TCRs were observed in active tuberculosis TCR-alpha repertoires than in IGRA-negative controls, suggesting clonal expansion of GMM-specific TCRs. Which clinical samples got chosen depended on the availability of cryopreserved specimens, and the active tuberculosis cases were adults, whereas the controls were adolescents. An accuracy of roughly 90% (AUROC around 0.87) was reached by a classifier using the diverse GMM-specific repertoire, compared with 70% accuracy when GEM motif frequencies were used. Smaller NN-distances were partly driven by shorter CDR3-alpha lengths in active tuberculosis patients, and statistical significance was not reached for the TCR-beta difference.

For this clone: What this receptor recognizes is not known. No per-base quality is available; no much larger clone lies one base away.

TCR libraries were generated with the immunoSEQ multiplex PCR assay, using TCR-beta and/or TCR-alpha/delta assays for each sample. Amplified TCR libraries were sequenced on the Illumina high-throughput platform. The original methods were these. Clustering and dimensionality reduction relied on pairwise TCRdist distances among GMM-specific receptors from T cells that were either sorted ex vivo or expanded in vitro. Each clinical repertoire received a mean NN-distance score, defined as the average TCRdist to the nearest 10% of tetramer-positive reference sequences. GEM TCR motif frequency was computed as the fraction of unique TCRs matching known GEM sequences by V/J usage and CDR3 length. Linear discriminant analysis with leave-one-out cross-validation, implemented in scikit-learn, was used to classify active tuberculosis. As stored in TCRdb, this immuneACCESS dataset retains in-frame rearrangements with V and J assigned. A fraction of the clones does not appear; measured against another copy, unresolved V genes explain less than half of the discrepancy, and the remainder lacks a known reason. V and J calls and clone size come straight from that table; D and trimming were deduced from the DNA. In this sample the table shows tens of thousands of clones, 80% to 95% of which occur a single time. 2.2% of the sample belongs to the ten largest clones.

This receptor was identified in a donor aged 10 to 29 with latent tuberculosis or without tuberculosis infection. Recombination connected TRBV11-1 to TRBJ2-7; TRBD2 aligns with 8 central bases. Sequenced material: PBMCs. The bases are TGTGCCAGCAGCTTCGAGGCGGGAGGCAACTACGAGCAGTACTTC. It translates as CASSFEAGGNYEQYF.